The source of this TCR beta chain is a study of T-cell memory formation after mild COVID-19. Points from the study as a whole: CD4+ clones that contracted lay mainly in CM and EM; CD8+ ones lay in EMRA. Contracting clones from day 15 to 85 showed balanced CD4/CD8; later expanders favored CD4+. Proof of SARS-CoV-2 specificity was absent for the second-wave clones that crested on day 37. Some clones that responded were present in memory (sampled pre-infection), which suggests cross-reactive memory joined.

TCRdb called the 5' RACE reads again in MiXCR, with one record for every CDR3 protein. The table lists about 180,000 distinct CDR3 sequences, around 15% of them singletons. This CDR3 is built from 16 residues. Germline V gene data show CDR1 as SGHKS and CDR2 as YYEKEE (reference sequence). V dropped 5 bases and J dropped 4; count of bases not matched to a gene: 8. The sample holds a few counts of this clonotype. As yet, its antigen is unknown. The V gene is TRBV5-5, the J gene TRBJ1-6; TRBD1 matches 8 bases. The sequence came from an adult woman who had mild COVID-19 (a few samples of this study predate the infection). Cell type and time point are not known. Source material: PBMCs or a T cell subset sorted from them (not recorded which). CDR3 bases: TGTGCCAGCAGTCATGGACAGGGAGCTTATAATTCACCCCTCCACTTT. Translating it yields CASSHGQGAYNSPLHF.